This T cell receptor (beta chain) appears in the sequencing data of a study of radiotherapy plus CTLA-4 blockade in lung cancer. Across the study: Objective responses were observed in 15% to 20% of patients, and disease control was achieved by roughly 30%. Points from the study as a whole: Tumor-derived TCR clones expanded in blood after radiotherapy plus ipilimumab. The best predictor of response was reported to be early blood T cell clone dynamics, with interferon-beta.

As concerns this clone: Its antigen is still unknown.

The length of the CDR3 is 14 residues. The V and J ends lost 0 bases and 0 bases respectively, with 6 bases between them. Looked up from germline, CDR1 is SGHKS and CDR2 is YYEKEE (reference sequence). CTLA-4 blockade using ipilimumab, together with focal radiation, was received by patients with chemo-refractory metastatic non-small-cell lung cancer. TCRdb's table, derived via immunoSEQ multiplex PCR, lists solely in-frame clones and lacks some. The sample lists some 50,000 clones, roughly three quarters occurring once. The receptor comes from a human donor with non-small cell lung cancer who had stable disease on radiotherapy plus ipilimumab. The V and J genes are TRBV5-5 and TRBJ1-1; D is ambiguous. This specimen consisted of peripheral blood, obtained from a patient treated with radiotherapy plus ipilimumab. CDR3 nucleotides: TGTGCCAGCAGCTTGGGGATAATGAACACTGAAGCTTTCTTT. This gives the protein CASSLGIMNTEAFF.